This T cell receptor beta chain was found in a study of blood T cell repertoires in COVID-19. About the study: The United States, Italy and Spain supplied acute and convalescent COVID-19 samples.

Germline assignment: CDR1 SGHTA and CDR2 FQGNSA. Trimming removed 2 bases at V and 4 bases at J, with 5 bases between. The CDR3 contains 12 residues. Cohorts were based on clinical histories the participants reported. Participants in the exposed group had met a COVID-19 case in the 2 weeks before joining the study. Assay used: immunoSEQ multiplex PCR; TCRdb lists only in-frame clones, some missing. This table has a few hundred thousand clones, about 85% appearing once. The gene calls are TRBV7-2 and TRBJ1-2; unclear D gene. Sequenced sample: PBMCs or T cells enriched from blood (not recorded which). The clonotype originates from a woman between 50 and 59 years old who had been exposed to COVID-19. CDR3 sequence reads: CASSLTVYGYTF. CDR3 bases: TGTGCCAGCAGCTTAACAGTCTATGGCTACACCTTC.